One sample yielded the 4 T cell receptor beta chains listed below, sequenced in a study of blood T cell repertoires in COVID-19. Only in-frame clones appear in the TCRdb table, and some are missing; sequencing was by immunoSEQ multiplex PCR. The sample lists around 130,000 clones; 65% to 85% were seen once. Sample: peripheral blood. The receptors were gathered from a woman aged 80 or over with acute or convalescent COVID-19.

The chain combines TRBV7-2 with TRBJ1-5; TRBD1 aligns across 8 bases. The CDR3 consists of 15 residues. Germline V gene data show CDR1 as SGHTA and CDR2 as FQGNSA. V lost 5 bases, J lost 3 bases, and 6 bases stayed unmatched. The CDR3 DNA is TGTGCCAGCAGCCCCTGGACAGGGATCAATCAGCCCCAGCATTTT. Protein product: CASSPWTGINQPQHF. The variable domain in full, with the rest retrieved from reference TRBV7-2 and TRBJ1-5, is GAGVSQSPSNKVTEKGKDVELRCDPISGHTALYWYRQSLGQGLEFLIYFQGNSAPDKSGLPSDRFSAERTGGSVSTLTIQRTQQEDSAVYLCASSPWTGINQPQHFGDGTRLSIL.

The gene calls are TRBV3-1 (or the pseudogene TRBV3-2) and TRBJ2-5; D possibly corresponds to TRBD1 (5 bases). CDR3 size: 13 residues. V lost 4 bases and J lost 5, with 11 bases in between. Germline V gene lookup returns CDR1 LGHDT and CDR2 YNNKEL (reference sequence). The CDR3 DNA follows: TGTGCCAGCAGCCGCCAAGGGGATGAGACCCAGTACTTC. Its translation is CASSRQGDETQYF.

The V call is TRBV4-3, the J call TRBJ1-2; possible D gene TRBD1, 5 bases. The CDR3 sequence is 15 residues long. The germline V gene encodes CDR1 LGHNA and CDR2 YSLEER. The germline V and J ends were trimmed by 0 bases and 4 bases, with 12 bases remaining between them. CDR3 coding DNA: TGCGCCAGCAGCCAAGATTGGGGGGGTGGCTATGGCTACACCTTC. Translating gives CASSQDWGGGYGYTF.

CDR3 sequence (DNA): TGTGCCAGCAGCTTAGGTAGCGGCCCCGGCGTAGGTACTGAAGCTTTCTTT. This translates into CASSLGSGPGVGTEAFF. This rearrangement joins TRBV7-2 to TRBJ1-1; D not certain. With 1 base removed from V and 5 bases from J, the gap between germline ends came to 20 bases. The V gene's germline CDR1 is SGHTA and CDR2 FQGNSA. The CDR3 runs 17 residues.